This T cell receptor beta chain is drawn from a study of OX40 agonist ivuxolimab in advanced cancers. Study-level information: Patients took ivuxolimab, an agonistic anti-OX40 (CD134) antibody. Patients got intravenous ivuxolimab at 0.01 to 10 mg/kg every 2 weeks. The dose-escalation group included hepatocellular carcinoma, melanoma, renal cell carcinoma and head and neck cancer.

Profiling relied on immunoSEQ multiplex PCR, and the TCRdb table lists in-frame clones only, not all of them. The profile covers more than 65,000 clones, with about 81% appearing a single time and approximately 5% taken by the ten largest. Trimming cost V 3 bases and J 3 bases; bases outside gene matches: 4. The CDR3 contains 15 residues. The germline V gene encodes CDR1 SGHNT and CDR2 YYREEE (reference sequence). This sample comprised CD4+ or CD8+ T cells sorted from blood, obtained in a trial of the OX40 agonist ivuxolimab. The chain combines TRBV5-4 with TRBJ2-7; TRBD2 matches at 12 bases. The origin of this receptor is an adult with an advanced solid tumor such as melanoma, head and neck, liver or kidney cancer. CDR3 sequence (DNA): TGTGCCAGCAGCTATGGACTAGCGGGGAACTACGAGCAGTACTTC. Its translation is CASSYGLAGNYEQYF.